This T cell receptor (beta chain) comes out of a study of cytomegalovirus exposure and HLA in healthy donors. Study-level points and caveats: Rare TCR sequences predominated, though certain public TCRs were found in many donors. Around 160 TCR beta chains were listed as cytomegalovirus-associated.

The J segment lost 4 bases and the V segment lost 5 bases, leaving 10 bases of the junction unmatched. The CDR3 is 17 amino acids. Germline V gene sequence: CDR1 ENHRY, CDR2 SYGVKD. Remarks on this clone: What it binds is not known.

The PCR had 60 Vbeta and 13 Jbeta primers. Produced via immunoSEQ multiplex PCR; TCRdb's table is partial and in-frame only. The profile shows under 150,000 clones, around 83% of them singletons. Sequenced input: PBMCs. This chain uses TRBV10-3 with TRBJ2-1; TRBD2 matches at 11 bases. The origin of this receptor is a girl aged 2-9 years in good health and CMV-seronegative. The CDR3: CAISLAPRTSGYNEQFF. The CDR3 coding sequence is TGTGCCATCAGTTTGGCCCCCCGGACTAGCGGGTACAATGAGCAGTTCTTC.